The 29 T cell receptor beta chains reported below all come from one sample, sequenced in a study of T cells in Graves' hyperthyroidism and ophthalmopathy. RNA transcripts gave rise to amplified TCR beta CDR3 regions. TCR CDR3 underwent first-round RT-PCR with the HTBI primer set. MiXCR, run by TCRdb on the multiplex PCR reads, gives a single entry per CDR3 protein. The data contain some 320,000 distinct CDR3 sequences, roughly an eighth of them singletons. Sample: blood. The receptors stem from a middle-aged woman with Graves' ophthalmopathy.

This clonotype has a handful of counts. CDR3 coding DNA: TGTGCCAGCAGCGTACAGGGAGGGGGCTATGGCTACACCTTC. Its translation is CASSVQGGGYGYTF. The V gene is TRBV7-9, the J gene TRBJ1-2, with D tentatively TRBD1 (6 bases). The germline gives CDR1 SEHNR, CDR2 FQNEAQ (reference sequence). Deletions cut 5 bases from V and 4 bases from J, with 14 bases between. The CDR3 is 14 amino acids. Full variable domain (missing parts from reference TRBV7-9 and TRBJ1-2): DTGVSQNPRHKITKRGQNVTFRCDPISEHNRLYWYRQTLGQGPEFLTYFQNEAQLEKSRLLSDRFSAERPKGSFSTLEIQRTEQGDSAMYLCASSVQGGGYGYTFGSGTRLTVV.

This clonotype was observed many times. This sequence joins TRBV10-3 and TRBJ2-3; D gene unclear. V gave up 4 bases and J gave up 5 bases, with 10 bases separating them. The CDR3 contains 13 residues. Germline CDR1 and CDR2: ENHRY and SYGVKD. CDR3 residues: CAISASLVDTQYF. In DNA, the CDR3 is TGTGCCATCAGTGCCTCCCTTGTAGATACGCAGTATTTT.

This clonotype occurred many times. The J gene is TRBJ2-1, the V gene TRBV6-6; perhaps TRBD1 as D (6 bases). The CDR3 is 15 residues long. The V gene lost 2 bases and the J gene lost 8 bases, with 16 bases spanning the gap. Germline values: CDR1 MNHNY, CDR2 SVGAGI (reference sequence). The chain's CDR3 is CASSYEDSRLDEQFF. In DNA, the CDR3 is TGTGCCAGCAGTTACGAGGACAGTAGACTGGATGAGCAGTTCTTC.

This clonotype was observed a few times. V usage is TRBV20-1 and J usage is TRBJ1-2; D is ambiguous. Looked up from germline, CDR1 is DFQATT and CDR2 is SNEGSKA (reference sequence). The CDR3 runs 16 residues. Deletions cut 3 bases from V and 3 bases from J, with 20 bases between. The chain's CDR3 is CSASSHAGSSYYGYTF. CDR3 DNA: TGCAGTGCTAGTTCCCACGCGGGTTCTAGTTACTATGGCTACACCTTC.

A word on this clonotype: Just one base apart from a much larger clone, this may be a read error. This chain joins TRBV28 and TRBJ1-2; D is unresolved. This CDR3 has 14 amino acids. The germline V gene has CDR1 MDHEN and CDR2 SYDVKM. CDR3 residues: CASSFTGSDYGYIF. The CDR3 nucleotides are TGTGCCAGCAGTTTTACGGGGTCCGACTATGGCTACATCTTC.

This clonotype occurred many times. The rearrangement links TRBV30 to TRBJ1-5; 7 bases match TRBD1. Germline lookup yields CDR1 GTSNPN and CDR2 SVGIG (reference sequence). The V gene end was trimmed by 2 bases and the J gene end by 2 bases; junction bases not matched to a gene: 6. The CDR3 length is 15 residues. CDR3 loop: CAWSQRQGGNQPQHF. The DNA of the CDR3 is TGTGCCTGGAGTCAACGACAGGGTGGCAATCAGCCCCAGCATTTT.

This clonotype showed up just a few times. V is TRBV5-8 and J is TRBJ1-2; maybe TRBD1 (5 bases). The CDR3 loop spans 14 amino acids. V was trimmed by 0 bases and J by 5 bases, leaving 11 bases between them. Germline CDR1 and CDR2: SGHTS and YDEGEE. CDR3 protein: CASSLEGVGYGYTF. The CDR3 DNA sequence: TGTGCCAGCAGCTTGGAAGGGGTTGGATATGGCTACACCTTC.

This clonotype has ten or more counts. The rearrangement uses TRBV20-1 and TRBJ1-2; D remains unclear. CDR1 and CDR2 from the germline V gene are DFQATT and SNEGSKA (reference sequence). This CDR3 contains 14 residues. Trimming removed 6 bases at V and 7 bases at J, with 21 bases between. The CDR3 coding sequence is TGCAGTGCCATGCCCGTCGTTCTCCCCGCTGGCTACACCTTC. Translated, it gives CSAMPVVLPAGYTF.

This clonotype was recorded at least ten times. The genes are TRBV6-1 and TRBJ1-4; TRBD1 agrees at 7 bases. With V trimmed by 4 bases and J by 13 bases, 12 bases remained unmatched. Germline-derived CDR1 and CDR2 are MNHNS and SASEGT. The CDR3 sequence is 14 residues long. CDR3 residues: CASSADRAGRGLFF. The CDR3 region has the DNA TGTGCCAGCAGTGCCGACAGGGCAGGGAGGGGACTGTTTTTT.

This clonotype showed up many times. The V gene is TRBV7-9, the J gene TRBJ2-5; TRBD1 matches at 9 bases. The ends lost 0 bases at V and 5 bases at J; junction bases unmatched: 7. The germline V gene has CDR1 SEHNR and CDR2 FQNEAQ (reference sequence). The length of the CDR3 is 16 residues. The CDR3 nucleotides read TGTGCCAGCAGCTTAGCCCGGGACAGGGCCCGGGAGACCCAGTACTTC. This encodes CASSLARDRARETQYF.

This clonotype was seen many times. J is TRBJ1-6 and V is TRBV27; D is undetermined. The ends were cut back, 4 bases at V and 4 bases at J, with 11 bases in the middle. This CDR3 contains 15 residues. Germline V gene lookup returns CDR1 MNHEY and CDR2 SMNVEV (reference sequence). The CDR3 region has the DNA TGTGCCAGCAGTTCTCTGGACTCTTATAATTCACCCCTCCACTTT. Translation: CASSSLDSYNSPLHF.

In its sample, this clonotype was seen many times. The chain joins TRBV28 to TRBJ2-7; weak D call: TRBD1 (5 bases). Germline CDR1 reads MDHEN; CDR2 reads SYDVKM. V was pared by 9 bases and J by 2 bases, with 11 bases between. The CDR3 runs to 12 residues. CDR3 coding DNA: TGTGCCAGTAGAGACAGTGCCTACGAGCAGTACTTC. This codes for CASRDSAYEQYF.

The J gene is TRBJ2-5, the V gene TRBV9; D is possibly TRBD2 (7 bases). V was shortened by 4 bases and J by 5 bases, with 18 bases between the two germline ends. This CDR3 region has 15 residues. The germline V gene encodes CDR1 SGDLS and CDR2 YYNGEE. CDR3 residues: CASSLRGGGVETQYF. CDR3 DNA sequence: TGTGCCAGCAGCCTAAGGGGGGGGGGTGTCGAGACCCAGTACTTC.

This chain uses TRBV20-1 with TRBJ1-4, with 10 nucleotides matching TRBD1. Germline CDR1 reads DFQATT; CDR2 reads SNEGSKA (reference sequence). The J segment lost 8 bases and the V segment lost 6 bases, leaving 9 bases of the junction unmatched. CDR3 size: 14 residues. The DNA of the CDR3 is TGCAGTGCCTACCGACAGGGGGCCGGGGAAAAACTGTTTTTT. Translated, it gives CSAYRQGAGEKLFF.

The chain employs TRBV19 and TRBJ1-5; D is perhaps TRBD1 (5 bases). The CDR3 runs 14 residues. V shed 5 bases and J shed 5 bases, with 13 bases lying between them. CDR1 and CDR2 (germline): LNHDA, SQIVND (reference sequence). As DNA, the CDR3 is TGTGCCAGTAGTCTAAAGCGGGGGGATCAGCCCCAGCATTTT. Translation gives CASSLKRGDQPQHF.

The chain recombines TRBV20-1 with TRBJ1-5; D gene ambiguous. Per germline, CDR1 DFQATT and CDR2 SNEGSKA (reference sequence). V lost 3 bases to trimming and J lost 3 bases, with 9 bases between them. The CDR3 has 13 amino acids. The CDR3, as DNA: TGCAGTGCTAGTGATGGCTTCAATCAGCCCCAGCATTTT. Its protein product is CSASDGFNQPQHF.

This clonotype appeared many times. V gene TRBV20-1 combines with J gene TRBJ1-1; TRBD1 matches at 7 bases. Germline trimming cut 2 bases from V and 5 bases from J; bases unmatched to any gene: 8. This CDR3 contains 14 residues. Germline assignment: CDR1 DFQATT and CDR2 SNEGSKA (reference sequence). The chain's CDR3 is CSARIPKQGTEAFF. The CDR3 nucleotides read TGCAGTGCTAGAATACCCAAACAGGGGACTGAAGCTTTCTTT.

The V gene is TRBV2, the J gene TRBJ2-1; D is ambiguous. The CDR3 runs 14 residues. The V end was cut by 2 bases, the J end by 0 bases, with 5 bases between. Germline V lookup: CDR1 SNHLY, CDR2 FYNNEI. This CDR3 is CASSELGSYNEQFF. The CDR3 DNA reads TGTGCCAGCAGTGAATTGGGCTCCTACAATGAGCAGTTCTTC.

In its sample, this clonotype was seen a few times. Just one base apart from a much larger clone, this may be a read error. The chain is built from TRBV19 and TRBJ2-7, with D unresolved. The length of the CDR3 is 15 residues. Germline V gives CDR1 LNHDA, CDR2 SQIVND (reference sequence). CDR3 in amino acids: CASSIRVSQSYGQYF. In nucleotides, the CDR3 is TGTGCCAGTAGTATTAGGGTCAGTCAGTCCTACGGGCAGTACTTC. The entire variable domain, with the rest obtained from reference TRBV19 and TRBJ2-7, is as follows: DGGITQSPKYLFRKEGQNVTLSCEQNLNHDAMYWYRQDPGQGLRLIYYSQIVNDFQKGDIAEGYSVSREKKESFPLTVTSAQKNPTAFYLCASSIRVSQSYGQYFGPGTRLTVT.

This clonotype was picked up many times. CDR3 loop: CSARDVGSSSYNEQFF. The CDR3 DNA is TGCAGTGCTAGAGATGTCGGCTCGAGCTCCTACAATGAGCAGTTCTTC. V gene TRBV20-1 combines with J gene TRBJ2-1; no firm D call. Germline CDR1 reads DFQATT; CDR2 reads SNEGSKA (reference sequence). The CDR3 loop spans 16 amino acids. V was clipped by 0 bases and J by 0 bases, with 12 bases between them.

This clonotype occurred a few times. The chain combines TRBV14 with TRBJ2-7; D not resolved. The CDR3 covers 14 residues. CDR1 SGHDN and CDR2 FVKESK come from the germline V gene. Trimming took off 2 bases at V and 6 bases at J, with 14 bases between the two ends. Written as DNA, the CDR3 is TGTGCCAGCAGCCAATTACTAAGTTCGGCCGAGCAGTACTTC. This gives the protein CASSQLLSSAEQYF.

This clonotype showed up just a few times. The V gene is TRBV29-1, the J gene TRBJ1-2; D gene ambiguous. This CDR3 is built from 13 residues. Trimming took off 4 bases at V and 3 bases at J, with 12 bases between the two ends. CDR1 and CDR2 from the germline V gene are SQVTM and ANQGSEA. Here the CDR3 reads CSVGDRFYYGYTF. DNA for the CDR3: TGCAGCGTTGGAGACCGCTTTTACTATGGCTACACCTTC.

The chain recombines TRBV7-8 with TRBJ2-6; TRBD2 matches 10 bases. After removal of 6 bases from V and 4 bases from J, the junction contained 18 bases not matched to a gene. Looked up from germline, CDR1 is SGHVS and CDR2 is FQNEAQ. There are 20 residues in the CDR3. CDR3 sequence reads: CASRPSRLAGLTRGANVLTF. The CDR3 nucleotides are TGTGCCAGCAGACCAAGCCGACTAGCGGGTCTCACAAGGGGGGCCAACGTCCTGACTTTC.

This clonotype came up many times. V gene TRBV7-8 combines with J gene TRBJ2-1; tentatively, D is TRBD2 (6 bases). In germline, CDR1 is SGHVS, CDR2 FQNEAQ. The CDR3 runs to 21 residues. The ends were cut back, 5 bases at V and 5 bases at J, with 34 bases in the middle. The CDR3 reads CASSPGRRDSRDYVRNNEQFF. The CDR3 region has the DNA TGTGCCAGCAGCCCCGGGCGTAGGGACTCCCGGGATTATGTACGTAACAATGAGCAGTTCTTC.

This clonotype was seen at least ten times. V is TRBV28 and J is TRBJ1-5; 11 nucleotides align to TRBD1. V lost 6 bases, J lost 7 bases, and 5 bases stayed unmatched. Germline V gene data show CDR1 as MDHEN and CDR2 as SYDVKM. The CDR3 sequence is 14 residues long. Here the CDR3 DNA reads TGTGCCAGCAGGAGGACAGGGGGCAGGCAGCCCCAGCATTTT. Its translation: CASRRTGGRQPQHF. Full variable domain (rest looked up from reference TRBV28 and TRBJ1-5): DVKVTQSSRYLVKRTGEKVFLECVQDMDHENMFWYRQDPGLGLRLIYFSYDVKMKEKGDIPEGYSVSREKKERFSLILESASTNQTSMYLCASRRTGGRQPQHFGDGTRLSIL.

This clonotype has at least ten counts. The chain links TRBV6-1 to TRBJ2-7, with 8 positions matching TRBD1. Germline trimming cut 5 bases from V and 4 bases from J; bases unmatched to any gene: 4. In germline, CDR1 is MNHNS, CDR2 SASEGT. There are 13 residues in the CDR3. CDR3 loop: CASSPRTGYEQYF. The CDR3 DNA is TGTGCCAGCAGTCCCCGGACAGGGTACGAGCAGTACTTC.

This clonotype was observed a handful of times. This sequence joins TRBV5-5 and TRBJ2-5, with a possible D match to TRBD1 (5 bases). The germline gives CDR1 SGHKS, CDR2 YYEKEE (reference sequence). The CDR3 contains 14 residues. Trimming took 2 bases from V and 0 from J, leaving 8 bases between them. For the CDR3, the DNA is TGTGCCAGCAGCTTCGCAGGGTACCAAGAGACCCAGTACTTC. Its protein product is CASSFAGYQETQYF.

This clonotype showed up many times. CDR3 sequence (DNA): TGTGCCAGCAGCCCGGGCAGGGGGGTTTCACCCCTCCACTTT. It is translated as CASSPGRGVSPLHF. V is TRBV3-1 and J is TRBJ1-6; 7 nucleotides line up with TRBD1. This CDR3 is built from 14 residues. The V gene end was trimmed by 4 bases and the J gene end by 9 bases; junction bases not matched to a gene: 6. The germline V gene has CDR1 LGHDT and CDR2 YNNKEL (reference sequence).

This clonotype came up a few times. The CDR3 region is CASSRDPDREDEKLFF. The CDR3 nucleotides are TGTGCCAGCAGTCGGGACCCCGACAGGGAGGATGAAAAACTGTTTTTT. This chain uses TRBV27 with TRBJ1-4, with 7 bases matching TRBD1. The germline gives CDR1 MNHEY, CDR2 SMNVEV (reference sequence). Losses at the gene ends were 5 bases for V and 6 bases for J; bases not matched to a gene: 12. The CDR3 covers 16 residues.